The T cell receptor (beta chain) described here comes from a study of CD8+CD57+ T cells in acquired aplastic anemia. About the research overall: The average for DNA from sorted CD4+ and CD8+ cells was 3 to 3.5 ug.

The CDR3 length is 14 residues. Per germline, CDR1 DFQATT and CDR2 SNEGSKA (reference sequence). V dropped 6 bases and J dropped 1 base, with 16 bases sitting between them. CDR3 and TCR beta VDJ profiling relied on genomic DNA as the template. Via MiXCR, TCRdb re-called the reads, giving one row per CDR3 protein. The profile shows around 430,000 distinct CDR3 sequences, around 30% of them singletons. Sequencing involved patients with CD8+CD57+ cell expansion previously shown by flow cytometry. Each patient had severe acquired aplastic anemia. Prior therapy had not been administered to any patient at the time of blood sampling. This clonotype was counted only a few times. The antigen remains undetermined. The study, taken as a whole, reports: Some 28 sequences, all CD8+ CDR3, were shared between patients and controls.

Specimen: sorted CD4+, CD8+, or CD8+CD57+ T cells (not recorded which) from PBMCs. The TCR sequence derives from a human donor with aplastic anemia. The chain links TRBV20-1 to TRBJ2-7, with D perhaps assigned TRBD1 or TRBD2 (5 bases each). In DNA, the CDR3 is TGCAGTGCCATTACCGGGACGCCTTCCTACGAGCAGTACTTC. As protein: CSAITGTPSYEQYF.